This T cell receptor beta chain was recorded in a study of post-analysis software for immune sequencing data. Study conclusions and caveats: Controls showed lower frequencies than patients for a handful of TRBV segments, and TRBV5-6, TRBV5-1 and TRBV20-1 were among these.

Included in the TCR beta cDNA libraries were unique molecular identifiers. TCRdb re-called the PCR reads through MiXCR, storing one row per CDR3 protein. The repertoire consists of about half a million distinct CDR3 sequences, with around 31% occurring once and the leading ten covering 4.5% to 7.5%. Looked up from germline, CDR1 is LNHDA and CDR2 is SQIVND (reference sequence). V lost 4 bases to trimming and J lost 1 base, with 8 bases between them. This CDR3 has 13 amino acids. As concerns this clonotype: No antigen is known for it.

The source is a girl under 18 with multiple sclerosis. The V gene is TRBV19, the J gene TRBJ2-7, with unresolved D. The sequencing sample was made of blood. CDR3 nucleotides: TGTGCCAGTAGTAGCCAGGTTTCCTACGAGCAGTACTTC. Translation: CASSSQVSYEQYF.